This T cell receptor (beta chain) was observed in a study of T cells in Graves' hyperthyroidism and ophthalmopathy (dated by TCRdb to the late 2010s). Background on the whole study: Peripheral blood samples were taken at the time of initial diagnosis, prior to any treatment. The 100 or so discovery patients were divided at random into training and test sets in a 7:3 ratio. The paper describes TCR Vbeta CDR3 sequencing of about 140 peripheral blood samples, made up of some 40 ophthalmopathy patients, 70 to 75 hyperthyroidism patients and 17 progressor patients. An independent validation cohort of some 18 hyperthyroidism patients and approximately 16 patients who later progressed to ophthalmopathy tested prospective prediction of ophthalmopathy. To identify TCR V-J signatures that set the groups apart, the researchers used a discovery cohort of 90 to 100 patients, made up of 40 to 45 with Graves' ophthalmopathy and about 59 with stable Graves' hyperthyroidism. Following sampling, methimazole starting at 30 mg daily was given to hyperthyroidism patients, and high-dose intravenous methylprednisolone was given to ophthalmopathy patients. In addition, the study compared T-cell repertoires in thyroid tissue and in blood from about 6 Graves' hyperthyroidism patients.

In the ophthalmopathy patients, disease was moderately to severely active, with a Clinical Activity Score of 3 or more, a NOSPECS grade of 4 or more, and a duration of less than 3 months. Patients with uncontrolled infections, other autoimmune diseases, pregnancy or lactation were excluded. Clinical symptoms, serum thyroxine and TRAb, thyroid ultrasound, and orbital computed tomography formed the basis for the diagnoses. Ficoll-Paque density gradient centrifugation was used to isolate PBMCs from about 10 ml of fresh peripheral blood. Total RNA was extracted with Trizol reagent, and quality was checked on an Agilent 2100 Bioanalyzer. This clonotype was recorded many times. The clone's antigen remains unknown. It has no much larger one-base neighbor in the sample; base qualities were not kept. What the authors observed across the whole study: Ophthalmopathy was separated from stable hyperthyroidism by a 13 V-J signature model, with about 86% sensitivity and roughly 81% specificity obtained in cross-validation and 80%/75% obtained in testing. Sample size was not statistically predetermined, and blinding of investigators to group allocation was not performed. In validation, the model predicted progression to ophthalmopathy a median of around six months before onset, with roughly 70% sensitivity and about 72% specificity. Most expanded thyroid clonotypes (frequency above 0.001) were also detected in blood, a finding suggesting that blood repertoires may reflect thyroid immune responses.

Amplification of TCR beta CDR3 regions was carried out from RNA transcripts. The TCR CDR3 was subjected to a first round of RT-PCR using the HTBI primer set and the Qiagen OneStep RT-PCR kit. The libraries were constructed in a second round of multiplex PCR and then size-selected and purified. Sequencing of the libraries was done on an Illumina HiSeq2000 using paired-end 100 bp reads. In the source study's methods: SOAPnuke was used to process the raw data, throwing out any read that contained adapters or uncalled bases, had a mean Phred below 15, or lacked an exact constant-primer or identifier match. High-quality paired reads were merged with COPE v1.2.5, and unique nucleotide sequences were defined as clonotypes. MiTCR v1.1 was used to align clonotypes to the IMGT TRBV, TRBD and TRBJ reference segments. Only V-J combinations with frequency above 0.0001, covering 99% to 99.2% of repertoires, were analysed. A TCS score was defined as the ratio of F50 (clonal expansion) to E x V (chaos), with BLOSUM62-based TCRdist applied between CDR3 peptides within each V-J. Welch's t-statistics and random forest reduced 450 to 600 V-J features to roughly 13, which were used in a naive Bayes classifier (R e1071). The raw public reads went through TCRdb reprocessing: fastp at Q25, MiXCR clone calling, in-frame beta chains kept. Entries that share a CDR3 protein sequence are merged under the most common genes and DNA. The V and J calls were determined by TCRdb, not by the authors. In all, the sample holds about 640,000 distinct CDR3 sequences, and about 20% of those were seen once. Roughly a third of the sample lies in the top ten.

The receptor's source is a young man with Graves' ophthalmopathy. Sequencing was done on a sample of blood.

The CDR3 protein is CASTRLAGPYEQYF. Read as DNA, the sequence is TGTGCCAGCACTCGACTAGCGGGTCCCTACGAGCAGTACTTC. This sequence uses TRBV7-2 and TRBJ2-7; 10 junctional bases match TRBD2. CDR1 and CDR2 are read off the germline V gene as SGHTA and FQGNSA. Compared with germline, V lacks 7 bases and J lacks 2 bases; bases without a gene match: 5. Counted from cysteine to phenylalanine, this CDR3 has 14 amino acids. Only the CDR3 portion is preserved as DNA: 42 bases, with reading frame beginning at the first base.